This TCR beta chain was sequenced during a study of T cells after yellow fever vaccination (dated by TCRdb to about 2019). For the study in its entirety: The SMART-Seq v4 Ultra Low Input RNA kit was used to prepare libraries from fractions with low cell numbers. The cohort comprised two healthy male donors, one aged 18 to 30 and one aged 30 to 40 years. To follow T-cell clones before and after both primary and booster YFV17D yellow fever vaccination, bulk TCR alpha and beta repertoires underwent longitudinal sequencing. Blood was drawn at multiple timepoints before and after primary and secondary immunization, with bulk PBMC replicates and cell subsets isolated. Findings and caveats that apply to the study as a whole: Computational filtering was needed because FACS-sorted repertoires could contain abundant contaminating clonotypes from the bulk population. Most clones expanded after primary vaccination were re-detected after the booster (about 95% of CD4 and around nine tenths of CD8), suggesting broad memory maintenance. A small fraction of clonotypes showed up in both the CD4 and CD8 compartments, probably as a result of convergent recombination. Only a couple of donors were included in the study, so the extent to which the findings can be generalized is limited. Compared with the primary T-cell response, the secondary T-cell response was faster but weaker, reaching its peak on day 5 rather than on day 15.

The V and J ends are trimmed by 3 bases and 2 bases, leaving 7 bases between them. The CDR3 holds 13 amino acids from the cysteine to the phenylalanine. Only CDR3 DNA remains: 39 bases, in frame from the first base. Synthesis of TCR cDNA relied on 5'RACE template switching, a step that introduced a universal primer site along with unique molecular identifiers. Priming for cDNA synthesis came from both the TCR alpha and TCR beta constant segments. Two PCR steps were used to amplify libraries, with sample barcodes and sequencing adapters being added in the second step. Sequencing of the libraries was done on either Illumina HiSeq 2500 (2x100 bp) or NovaSeq (2x150 bp). The original methods were these. Demultiplexing of reads and collapsing into UMI consensus sequences were performed with MIGEC, and V(D)J alignment was carried out with MiXCR. Vaccine-responding clonotypes were defined with edgeR using replicate PBMC samples, requiring FDR below 0.01 and a log2 fold change above 5 up to day 15. Bulk clonotypes were assigned CD4 or CD8 identity according to which sequenced CD4 or CD8 repertoire held them at higher abundance. TCRdb ran its own pipeline on the public reads, namely fastp trimming at Q25 and MiXCR clone calling, and kept in-frame beta chains. One record per CDR3 amino acid sequence lists the most common genes and DNA. The V and J calls follow TCRdb's processing rather than the paper's. The sample table shows around 350,000 distinct CDR3 sequences, and 11% are seen once. The ten top clones hold roughly 18% of the sample.

Details on this clonotype: It has no known antigen specificity. No much larger clone exists at a distance of one base, and base qualities are not known.

In light of the paper, this sample's treatment or condition label describes: live attenuated yellow fever vaccine strain. At each blood-draw timepoint, two biological replicates of bulk PBMCs were obtained. A standard Ficoll-Paque protocol was used to isolate PBMCs from peripheral blood. RNA was extracted with TriZol from bulk PBMCs, CD4 and CD8 fractions, and dextramer-positive and dextramer-negative fractions. This specimen was PBMCs, taken on the day of the first yellow fever vaccination. The rearrangement joined TRBV12-3 or TRBV12-4 to TRBJ2-5; the D segment cannot be called with confidence. This clonotype was obtained from a man aged 18 to 30 who received the YFV17D yellow fever vaccine. The CDR3 region reads CASSFSQQETQYF. The sequenced DNA: TGTGCCAGCAGTTTCAGCCAACAAGAGACCCAGTACTTC.